These T cell receptor beta chains were read from a single sample in a study of identical twins. Using its own MiXCR run on the 5' RACE reads, TCRdb lists one record per CDR3 protein. This sample has about 240,000 distinct CDR3 sequences, with approximately 11% found just once. These same data were also listed under a study on yellow fever vaccine responses in identical twins.

The sequenced material came from memory (CD45RO+) T cells sorted from blood. The source is a woman younger than 30 in good health. CDR3s include the opening cysteine and the closing phenylalanine or tryptophan. The order of the fields is clone size, D gene, V gene, J gene, CDR3 protein, CDR3 DNA. The D gene is left open where the match is weak. A row's size may be missing; if present it is once, few, many or a size class.

>few|TRBD2|TRBV5-1|TRBJ2-3
CASSLANLAGGGPDTQYF
TGCGCCAGCAGCTTGGCGAATTTAGCGGGAGGTGGGCCAGATACGCAGTATTTT
>.|TRBD2|TRBV2|TRBJ2-3
CASRVAGSTDTQYF
TGTGCCAGCAGGGTAGCGGGGAGCACAGATACGCAGTATTTT
>many|.|TRBV5-1|TRBJ2-5
CASSLVPGASLETQYF
TGCGCCAGCAGCTTGGTGCCGGGGGCGAGCTTAGAGACCCAGTACTTC
>.|TRBD2|TRBV2|TRBJ2-1
CASSEYGGSSYNEQFF
TGTGCCAGCAGTGAATATGGCGGGAGCTCCTACAATGAGCAGTTCTTC
>few|TRBD1|TRBV14|TRBJ2-1
CASSQARGKFYNEQFF
TGTGCCAGCAGCCAAGCCAGGGGGAAGTTTTACAATGAGCAGTTCTTC
>.|TRBD1|TRBV5-6|TRBJ1-2
CASSSRGRGAYGYTF
TGTGCCAGCAGCTCAAGGGGCAGGGGGGCTTATGGCTACACCTTC
>.|TRBD2|TRBV7-3|TRBJ2-2
CASSSRLAGGLTGELFF
TGTGCCAGCAGCTCGCGACTAGCGGGGGGACTCACCGGGGAGCTGTTTTTT
>few|TRBD2|TRBV3-1|TRBJ2-1
CASSPGLAGWSSYNEQFF
TGTGCCAGCAGCCCAGGACTAGCGGGCTGGAGCTCCTACAATGAGCAGTTCTTC
>.|TRBD1|TRBV7-2|TRBJ2-7
CASSFRTGALYEQYF
TGTGCCAGCAGCTTTAGGACAGGCGCTCTCTACGAGCAGTACTTC
>many|.|TRBV3-1|TRBJ2-5
CASSQNMLGGETQYF
TGTGCCAGCAGCCAAAATATGTTAGGGGGAGAGACCCAGTACTTC
>few|.|TRBV5-6|TRBJ1-3
CASSLRAFSGNTIYF
TGTGCCAGCAGCTTGCGGGCCTTCTCTGGAAACACCATATATTTT
>few|.|TRBV30|TRBJ2-6
CALGGTATSGANVLTF
TGTGCCCTTGGGGGGACAGCCACCTCTGGGGCCAACGTCCTGACTTTC
>.|TRBD1|TRBV20-1|TRBJ2-7
CSASFPSTGTEAHEQYF
TGCAGTGCTAGCTTCCCCTCCACCGGGACAGAGGCCCACGAGCAGTACTTC
>.|TRBD2|TRBV30|TRBJ2-1
CAWSRTSGRNEQFF
TGTGCCTGGAGTCGGACTAGCGGGAGGAATGAGCAGTTCTTC
>.|TRBD2|TRBV25-1|TRBJ2-1
CATQLAGTYNEQFF
TGTGCCACACAACTAGCGGGAACCTACAATGAGCAGTTCTTC